This TCR beta chain was sequenced in a study of early T cells in non-severe SARS-CoV-2 infection. In the study overall: Unsorted whole blood bulk RNA was sequenced, with unpaired chains.

After removal of 4 bases from V and 5 bases from J, the junction contained 11 bases not matched to a gene. Per the germline V gene, CDR1 is WNHNN and CDR2 is SYGVQD (reference sequence). This CDR3 is 16 amino acids long. Attachment of unique molecular identifiers was made to individual cDNA molecules. One entry per CDR3 protein, called by TCRdb with MiXCR from the 5' RACE reads. The sample lists approximately 65,000 distinct CDR3 sequences, roughly 12% occurring once. Details on this clonotype: Its specificity is unknown.

The study's findings and limits: Database matching using VDJdb favored anti-spike CD8 responses, with private and CD4 specificities left missing.

The sample in question was whole blood, obtained at baseline. The chain employs TRBV10-1 and TRBJ2-5, with TRBD1 matching over 9 bases. The TCR was taken from an adult who was a healthcare worker with PCR-confirmed SARS-CoV-2 infection or an uninfected control (not recorded which). For the CDR3, the DNA is TGCGCCAGCAGTGCAAGACAAGGGACAGGGATTGAGACCCAGTACTTC. Protein sequence: CASSARQGTGIETQYF.